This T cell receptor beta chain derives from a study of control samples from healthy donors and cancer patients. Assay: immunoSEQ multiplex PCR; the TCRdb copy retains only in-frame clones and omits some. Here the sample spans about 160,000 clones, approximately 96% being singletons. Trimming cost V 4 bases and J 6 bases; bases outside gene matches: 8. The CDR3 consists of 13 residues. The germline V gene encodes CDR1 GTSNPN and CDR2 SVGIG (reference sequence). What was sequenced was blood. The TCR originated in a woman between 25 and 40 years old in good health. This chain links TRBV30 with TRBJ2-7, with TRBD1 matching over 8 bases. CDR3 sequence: CAWIGTGGGEQYF. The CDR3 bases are TGTGCCTGGATCGGTACAGGGGGAGGCGAGCAGTACTTC.